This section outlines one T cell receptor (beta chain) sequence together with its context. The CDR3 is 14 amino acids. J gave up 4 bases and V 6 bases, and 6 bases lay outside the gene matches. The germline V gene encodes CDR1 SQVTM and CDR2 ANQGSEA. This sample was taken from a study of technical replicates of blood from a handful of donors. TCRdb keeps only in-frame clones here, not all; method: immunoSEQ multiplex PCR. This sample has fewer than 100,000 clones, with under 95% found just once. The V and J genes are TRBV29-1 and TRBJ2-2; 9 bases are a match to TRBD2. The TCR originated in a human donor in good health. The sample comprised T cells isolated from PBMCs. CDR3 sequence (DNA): TGCAGCGTCCCCTTAGCGGGGGTCACCGGGGAGCTGTTTTTT. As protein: CSVPLAGVTGELFF.